The sequence of this T cell receptor beta chain was determined in a study of T cell responses to AZD1222 COVID-19 vaccine. The repertoire was sequenced with immunoSEQ multiplex PCR; TCRdb's copy has only in-frame clones and lacks some. The sample contains some 96,000 clones, 70% to 90% of which appear only once. This clone occurred once. Trimming took 6 bases from V and 7 from J; bases not matched to a gene: 7. The germline V gene has CDR1 SGHVS and CDR2 FQNEAQ. The CDR3 loop spans 16 amino acids. V usage is TRBV7-8 and J usage is TRBJ2-1; 15 bases agree with TRBD2. The receptor's source is an adult in good health. The material sequenced was peripheral blood, taken on day 0 of MenACWY control vaccination. The CDR3 protein is CASSVPGTSGRNEQFF. As DNA, the CDR3 is TGTGCCAGCAGTGTACCCGGGACTAGCGGGAGGAATGAGCAGTTCTTC.